This T cell receptor beta chain stems from a study of vaccination effects on CD4 cells after COVID-19. Profiling relied on immunoSEQ multiplex PCR, and the TCRdb table lists in-frame clones only, not all of them. The sample lists 67,000 or so clones, around three quarters occurring once. ViraFEST assay sequencing came after antigen-specific CD4+ T cells were expanded with viral peptide pools. When ten to eleven days of culture had elapsed, CD4+ T cells were isolated. The healthy vaccine recipients, who had no prior SARS-CoV-2 infection, showed negative nucleocapsid antibodies. After about 2 million PBMC were placed in each well, they were cultured with about 10 IU/ml IL-2 and about 10 ug/ml peptides. On days 3 and 7, fresh IL-2 medium replaced half the medium. Details on this clone: Its target is unknown.

Trimming pared 3 bases from V and 0 bases from J, leaving 12 bases between. Germline-derived CDR1 and CDR2 are LNHDA and SQIVND (reference sequence). This CDR3 is 16 amino acids long. This receptor was taken from a human donor who received a COVID-19 vaccine. Specimen: CD4+ T cells from PBMCs cultured with HCoV-OC43 spike peptides, collected before COVID-19 vaccination. Subset of the sample: HCoV-OC43 spike overlapping peptide pool stimulation. The chain couples TRBV19 to TRBJ2-4, with D hard to call. The CDR3 loop is CASSIRAMLAKNIQYF. In DNA, the CDR3 is TGTGCCAGTAGTATCCGGGCGATGTTAGCCAAAAACATTCAGTACTTC.